This TCR beta chain came from a study of OX40 agonist ivuxolimab in advanced cancers. Study-level background: Ivuxolimab, which targeted the costimulatory receptor OX40 (CD134), was an agonistic, fully human IgG2 monoclonal antibody. Intravenous ivuxolimab was administered to patients every 2 weeks at six dose levels: 0.01, 0.1, 0.3, 1.5, 3 and 10 mg/kg. Of the approximately 53 patients in dose escalation, about 20 had hepatocellular carcinoma, some 15 had melanoma, 9 had renal cell carcinoma and 9 had head and neck cancer. In the dose-escalation cohort, around four fifths of patients were male, and the mean age was 60 years with a range of roughly 23 to 79. Prior anti-PD-1, anti-PD-L1 or anti-CTLA-4 therapy was permitted, and approximately 39% of dose-escalation patients had received checkpoint inhibitors. Three dose-escalation patients achieved partial responses, one with hepatocellular carcinoma and two with cutaneous melanoma. Peripheral TCRbeta sequencing aimed to test whether ivuxolimab altered TCR sequence diversity and caused clonal T-cell expansion. The paper covers the monotherapy dose-escalation part of the phase I ivuxolimab trial, which included N ≈ 57 patients. Results the study describes overall, beyond this receptor: At doses from 0.1 to 3.0 mg/kg, clonal expansion was seen in both CD4+ and CD8+ blood T cells between baseline and week 6. Which antigens the clonally expanded peripheral T cells were specific for was not determined. Partial responders in the 0.1-3.0 mg/kg groups had among the lowest normalized peripheral clonal expansion, especially among CD8+ T cells. Low levels of normalized T-cell clonal expansion were also shown by some nonresponding patients. After ivuxolimab, expanded clones were on average more numerous among CD8+ T cells than among CD4+ T cells.

The trial excluded patients who had a history of autoimmune disease or who were on systemic immunosuppression. Peripheral blood for TCR sequencing was collected from all dose cohorts at baseline, on cycle 4 day 1, and on cycle 7 day 1. Samples came from an open-label, multicenter, first-in-human phase I dose-escalation trial of ivuxolimab. Adults with locally advanced or metastatic melanoma, renal cell, hepatocellular, or head and neck squamous cell carcinoma were enrolled in the trial. Before TCR sequencing, CD4+ T cells and CD8+ T cells were sorted from peripheral blood as separate populations. There are 11 amino acids in the CDR3, from cysteine to phenylalanine inclusive. Only CDR3 DNA is held: 33 bases, read in frame from base 1. CDR1 and CDR2 were assigned from the germline V gene as SQVTM and ANQGSEA. V is reduced by 6 bases and J by 6 bases, leaving a spacing of 11 bases between them. Genomic DNA was extracted from sorted cells for sequencing of the TCRbeta CDR3 region. TCRbeta CDR3 regions were sequenced using the immunoSEQ Assay. The source is immuneACCESS, and TCRdb retained only in-frame sequences with V and J called. Part of the clones is not carried over; for the studies checked, unresolved V genes explain less than half of this, and the remainder is unexplained. Recorded for this sample are approximately 66,000 clones; roughly 85% of them occurred a single time. The ten biggest clones cover 0.83% of the sample.

The sample holds a few counts of this clone. Its antigen is still unknown. The record has no base qualities; no much larger clone is one base away. The rearrangement joined TRBV29-1 to TRBJ1-1, with a tentative D gene TRBD1 over 6 matching bases. The sequencing used CD4+ or CD8+ T cells sorted from blood, collected in a trial of the OX40 agonist ivuxolimab. The receptor was derived from an adult with an advanced solid tumor such as melanoma, head and neck, liver or kidney cancer. The bases are TGCAGCGTCGGACAGTACGCTGAAGCTTTCTTT. Translated, it gives CSVGQYAEAFF.